Below, 24 T cell receptor beta chains from the same sample are listed, as sequenced in a study of blood T cells in healthy people across ages. The second PCR ran roughly 6 to 12 cycles with a sample-barcoded 5' primer and J-beta primers. TCRdb reprocessed the 5' RACE reads via MiXCR and lists one record per CDR3 protein. The repertoire holds 1.8 million or so distinct CDR3 sequences, around 42% seen once, with 20% to 25% in the top ten. The specimen was blood. These receptors originate from a human donor in good health.

V usage is TRBV7-3 and J usage is TRBJ2-7; 7 bases map to TRBD2. The germline V gene encodes CDR1 SGHTA and CDR2 FQGTGA. This CDR3 is 16 amino acids long. Trimming cost V 2 bases and J 2 bases; bases outside gene matches: 9. CDR3 protein: CASSLEGASGTYEQYF. DNA for the CDR3: TGTGCCAGCAGCTTAGAAGGAGCTAGCGGTACCTACGAGCAGTACTTC.

The chain joins TRBV29-1 to TRBJ2-5; 9 bases line up with TRBD1. J gave up 4 bases and V 1 base, and 1 base lay outside the gene matches. Germline V lookup: CDR1 SQVTM, CDR2 ANQGSEA. The CDR3 has 13 amino acids. CDR3 sequence reads: CSVEVDRGETQYF. CDR3 sequence (DNA): TGCAGCGTTGAAGTGGACAGGGGAGAGACCCAGTACTTC.

This clonotype was counted only a few times. The chain carries TRBV25-1 and TRBJ1-2; TRBD1 matches 8 bases. From germline, CDR1 is MGHDK and CDR2 SYGVNS. J lost 4 bases, V lost 5 bases, and 6 bases had no gene match. The CDR3 consists of 14 residues. DNA of the CDR3: TGTGCCAGCAGTTTCAGGGGGCGAAGCTATGGCTACACCTTC. As protein: CASSFRGRSYGYTF.

The genes are TRBV24-1 and TRBJ2-3; no reliable D call. Germline V gives CDR1 KGHDR, CDR2 SFDVKD. The CDR3 sequence is 16 residues long. V was shortened by 0 bases and J by 2 bases, with 11 bases between the two germline ends. The CDR3 DNA sequence: TGTGCCACCAGTGATTTGGAAGACCGCCCCACAGATACGCAGTATTTT. This sequence encodes CATSDLEDRPTDTQYF.

Of note for this clonotype: This clone may be a read error of a much larger clone one base away. V gene TRBV6-6 combines with J gene TRBJ1-2; D perhaps matches TRBD1 (6 bases). The CDR3 spans 14 residues. Per germline, CDR1 MNHNY and CDR2 SVGAGI (reference sequence). As DNA, the CDR3 is TGTACCAGCAGAAGAGGACAGAGCAACTATGGCTACACCTTC. This translates into CTSRRGQSNYGYTF.

This clonotype was detected only a few times. The V gene is TRBV25-1, the J gene TRBJ2-4, with D tentatively TRBD1 or TRBD2 (5 bases each). The germline V gene has CDR1 MGHDK and CDR2 SYGVNS. Deletions cut 2 bases from V and 13 bases from J, with 15 bases between. The CDR3 totals 13 residues. Written as DNA, the CDR3 is TGTGCCAGCAGTGAAGGGGACCAGGGTAGGCAGTACTTC. This gives the protein CASSEGDQGRQYF.

In its sample, this clonotype was seen once. The CDR3 does not close with the conserved phenylalanine or tryptophan, likely indicating a read error. The chain links TRBV6-2 or TRBV6-3 to TRBJ2-5; D call uncertain. The germline V gene encodes CDR1 MNHEY and CDR2 SVGEGT. V lost 6 bases and J lost 5, with 10 bases in between. This CDR3 contains 12 residues. CDR3 nucleotides: TGTGCCAGCAGCTCAAGGTGGGAGACCCAGTACTGC. Residues: CASSSRWETQYC.

The sample holds a few counts of this clonotype. The V gene is TRBV3-1, the J gene TRBJ2-1, with D possibly being TRBD1 (7 bases). Trimming took 0 bases from V and 3 from J, leaving 12 bases between them. This CDR3 spans 16 amino acids. From germline, CDR1 is LGHDT and CDR2 YNNKEL (reference sequence). CDR3 in amino acids: CASSQDGGGGYNEQFF. CDR3 in DNA: TGTGCCAGCAGCCAAGACGGAGGGGGCGGCTACAATGAGCAGTTCTTC.

A few counts support this clonotype. The gene calls are TRBV4-2 and TRBJ2-5, with 7 bases fitting TRBD1. With 1 base clipped from V and 5 bases from J, the junction kept 10 bases outside the gene matches. Germline V gene lookup returns CDR1 LGHNA and CDR2 YNFKEQ. The CDR3 totals 16 residues. CDR3 coding DNA: TGTGCCAGCAGCCAAGTCCAAAACAGGGGATCGGAGACCCAGTACTTC. It codes for CASSQVQNRGSETQYF.

This sequence joins TRBV20-1 and TRBJ1-1, with a weak D call TRBD1 (6 bases). This CDR3 is 16 amino acids long. Trimming took off 0 bases at V and 4 bases at J, with 18 bases between the two ends. Germline assignment: CDR1 DFQATT and CDR2 SNEGSKA (reference sequence). The CDR3 region is CSARDPGGGRSTEAFF. The CDR3 DNA reads TGCAGTGCTAGAGATCCCGGCGGGGGGCGCAGCACTGAAGCTTTCTTT.

This clonotype has more than one count but fewer than ten. The chain has TRBV4-1 and TRBJ1-5; D uncertain. V lost 0 bases, J lost 6 bases, and 9 bases lay in between. There are 14 residues in the CDR3. CDR1 is MGHRA, CDR2 YSYEKL, per germline. The CDR3 reads CASSQDPLSQPQHF. The CDR3 coding sequence is TGCGCCAGCAGCCAAGATCCCCTTTCTCAGCCCCAGCATTTT.

The genes are TRBV27 and TRBJ2-1, with unresolved D. This CDR3 has 13 residues. CDR1 is MNHEY and CDR2 is SMNVEV in the germline V gene (reference sequence). The ends were cut back, 7 bases at V and 7 bases at J, with 14 bases in the middle. In DNA, the CDR3 is TGTGCCAGCAATGGTCTGGGTGGGAATGAGCAGTTCTTC. This gives the protein CASNGLGGNEQFF.

This sequence joins TRBV5-1 and TRBJ1-2, with D unresolved. V was clipped by 5 bases and J by 5 bases, with 10 bases between them. CDR1 SGHRS and CDR2 YFSETQ come from the germline V gene. This CDR3 region has 12 residues. The CDR3 reads CASRNGLYGYTF. CDR3 coding DNA: TGCGCCAGCAGAAATGGCCTGTATGGCTACACCTTC.

This sequence joins TRBV6-5 and TRBJ2-3; D perhaps matches TRBD2 (6 bases). The CDR3 spans 13 residues. The ends were cut back, 5 bases at V and 8 bases at J, with 14 bases in the middle. Germline V gives CDR1 MNHEY, CDR2 SVGAGI. The CDR3, as DNA: TGTGCCAGCAGTCGGCCCGGGACTGGTACGCAGTATTTT. This sequence encodes CASSRPGTGTQYF.

In this sample, this clonotype turned up a few times. The rearrangement uses TRBV6-2 or TRBV6-3 and TRBJ1-1; D call uncertain. The length of the CDR3 is 13 residues. V was shortened by 4 bases and J by 2 bases, with 8 bases between the two germline ends. Looked up from germline, CDR1 is MNHEY and CDR2 is SVGEGT. The CDR3 DNA sequence: TGTGCCAGCAGTTGGGTTCTTAACACTGAAGCTTTCTTT. Its translation is CASSWVLNTEAFF.

A few counts support this clonotype. At one end, the junction sequence differs from germline, possibly due to a read error. The rearrangement links TRBV6-1 to TRBJ1-2; D is possibly TRBD1 (5 bases). This CDR3 spans 15 amino acids. Germline V gene data show CDR1 as MNHNS and CDR2 as SASEGT. The CDR3, as DNA: TGTGCCAGCAGCGAAGTAATAGGGGTTGACTATGGCTACACCTTC. This gives the protein CASSEVIGVDYGYTF.

This rearrangement joins TRBV5-1 to TRBJ1-4, with no clear D. The length of the CDR3 is 14 residues. Germline lookup yields CDR1 SGHRS and CDR2 YFSETQ. V was pared by 4 bases and J by 2 bases, with 9 bases between. For the CDR3, the DNA is TGCGCCAGCAGCCAATCCCAGACTAATGAAAAACTGTTTTTT. It translates to CASSQSQTNEKLFF.

V gene TRBV27 combines with J gene TRBJ2-1; D is undetermined. The germline V gene has CDR1 MNHEY and CDR2 SMNVEV (reference sequence). CDR3 length equals 12 residues. The ends were cut back, 5 bases at V and 10 bases at J, with 12 bases in the middle. CDR3 nucleotides: TGTGCCAGCAGTCCCCCGGGTTTCGAGCAGTTCTTC. Protein sequence: CASSPPGFEQFF.

This clonotype has more than one count but fewer than ten. The chain links TRBV4-3 to TRBJ2-1; D might be TRBD2 (5 bases). The germline CDR1 and CDR2 sequences are LGHNA and YSLEER. Trimming took 4 bases from V and 9 from J, leaving 16 bases between them. This CDR3 spans 14 amino acids. Here the CDR3 DNA reads TGCGCCAGCAGCCTCCTCATAACCCGGGGTGAGCAGTTCTTC. Protein sequence: CASSLLITRGEQFF.

The chain uses TRBV12-3 or TRBV12-4 and TRBJ1-5; D is possibly TRBD1 (6 bases). The V end was cut by 3 bases, the J end by 1 base, with 13 bases between. This CDR3 has 16 residues. DNA for the CDR3: TGTGCCAGCAGTTTTTTTGGGGGGGCGAGCAATCAGCCCCAGCATTTT. It codes for CASSFFGGASNQPQHF.

CDR3 nucleotide sequence: TGTGCCAGCAGGCTTTCATCCACGGGGGCCCAGTACTTC. Translating gives CASRLSSTGAQYF. The chain links TRBV28 to TRBJ2-5, with D maybe TRBD2 (6 bases). Germline loops: CDR1 MDHEN, CDR2 SYDVKM. The CDR3 length is 13 residues. Trimming pared 6 bases from V and 9 bases from J, leaving 17 bases between.

This clonotype was observed a few times. The gene calls are TRBV4-2 and TRBJ1-1; TRBD1 matches 10 bases. Germline CDR1 LGHNA, CDR2 YNFKEQ. The V gene end was trimmed by 0 bases and the J gene end by 4 bases; junction bases not matched to a gene: 5. This CDR3 has 16 amino acids. The CDR3 region is CASSQDLGTGATEAFF. The CDR3 DNA reads TGTGCCAGCAGCCAAGATTTGGGGACAGGGGCCACTGAAGCTTTCTTT.

This clonotype was counted a few times. This sequence joins TRBV4-2 and TRBJ1-1, with D unresolved. Trimming left V 0 bases short and J 3 bases short, with 11 bases between. CDR3 length: 15 amino acids. Germline-derived CDR1 and CDR2 are LGHNA and YNFKEQ. The CDR3 nucleotides are TGTGCCAGCAGCCAAGATCTCGGGGAAGACACTGAAGCTTTCTTT. Amino acids: CASSQDLGEDTEAFF.

This clonotype occurred a few times. The V call is TRBV5-1, the J call TRBJ2-5, with TRBD2 matching 9 bases. Germline trimming cut 0 bases from V and 2 bases from J; bases unmatched to any gene: 5. The CDR3 loop spans 16 amino acids. From germline, CDR1 is SGHRS and CDR2 YFSETQ. The CDR3 reads CASSLEGAGGQETQYF. The CDR3 DNA follows: TGCGCCAGCAGCTTGGAGGGAGCGGGGGGTCAAGAGACCCAGTACTTC.